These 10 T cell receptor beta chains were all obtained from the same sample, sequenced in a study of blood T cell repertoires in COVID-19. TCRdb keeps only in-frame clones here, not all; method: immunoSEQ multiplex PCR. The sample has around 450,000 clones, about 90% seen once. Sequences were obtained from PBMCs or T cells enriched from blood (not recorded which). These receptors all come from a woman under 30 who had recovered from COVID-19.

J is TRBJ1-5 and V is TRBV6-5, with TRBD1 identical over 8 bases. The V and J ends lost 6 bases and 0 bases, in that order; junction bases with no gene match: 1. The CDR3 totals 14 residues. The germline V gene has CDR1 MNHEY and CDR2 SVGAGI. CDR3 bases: TGTGCCAGCAGAGGACAGGGTAGCAATCAGCCCCAGCATTTT. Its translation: CASRGQGSNQPQHF.

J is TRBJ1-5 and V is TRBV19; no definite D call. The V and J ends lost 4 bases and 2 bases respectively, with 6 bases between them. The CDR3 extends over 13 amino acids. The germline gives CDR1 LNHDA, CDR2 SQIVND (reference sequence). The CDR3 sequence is CASSTGRNQPQHF. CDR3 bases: TGTGCCAGTAGTACCGGTCGCAATCAGCCCCAGCATTTT.

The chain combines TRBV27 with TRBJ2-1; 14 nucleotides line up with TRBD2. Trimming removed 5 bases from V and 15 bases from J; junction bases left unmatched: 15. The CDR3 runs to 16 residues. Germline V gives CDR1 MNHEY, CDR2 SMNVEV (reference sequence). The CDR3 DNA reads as TGTGCCAGCAGTCCTACAACGGGACTAGCGGGGGAAGGGCGGTTCTTC. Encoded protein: CASSPTTGLAGEGRFF.

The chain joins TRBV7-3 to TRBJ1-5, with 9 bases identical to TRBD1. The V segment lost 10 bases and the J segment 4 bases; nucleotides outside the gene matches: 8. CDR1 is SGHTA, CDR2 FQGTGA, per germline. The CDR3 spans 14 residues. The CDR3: CATRTGVKNQPQHF. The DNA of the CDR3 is TGTGCCACCCGGACAGGGGTGAAGAATCAGCCCCAGCATTTT. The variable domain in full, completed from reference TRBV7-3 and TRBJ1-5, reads GAGVSQTPSNKVTEKGKYVELRCDPISGHTALYWYRQSLGQGPEFLIYFQGTGAADDSGLPNDRFFAVRPEGSVSTLKIQRTERGDSAVYLCATRTGVKNQPQHFGDGTRLSIL.

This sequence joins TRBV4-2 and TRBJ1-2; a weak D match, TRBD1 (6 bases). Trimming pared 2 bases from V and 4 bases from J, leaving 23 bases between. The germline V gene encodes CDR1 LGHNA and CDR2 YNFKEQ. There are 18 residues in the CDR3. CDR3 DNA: TGTGCCAGCAGCCAAATCCTCCCGCAGGGGTTAATCCCCTATGGCTACACCTTC. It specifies CASSQILPQGLIPYGYTF.

The CDR3 DNA reads TGTGCCAGCAGTTACTCGAGACAGGGGACACCCCTCCACTTT. As protein: CASSYSRQGTPLHF. The gene calls are TRBV6-5 and TRBJ1-6; 8 positions agree with TRBD1. V lost 0 bases and J lost 11; bases outside the gene matches: 3. Per the germline V gene, CDR1 is MNHEY and CDR2 is SVGAGI. The CDR3 has 14 residues.

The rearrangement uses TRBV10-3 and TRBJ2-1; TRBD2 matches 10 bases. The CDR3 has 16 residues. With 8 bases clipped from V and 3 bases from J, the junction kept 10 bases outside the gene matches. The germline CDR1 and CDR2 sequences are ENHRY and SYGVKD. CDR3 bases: TGTGCCATCGGATCCCCCAGCGGGGGGGGCTACAATGAGCAGTTCTTC. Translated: CAIGSPSGGGYNEQFF.

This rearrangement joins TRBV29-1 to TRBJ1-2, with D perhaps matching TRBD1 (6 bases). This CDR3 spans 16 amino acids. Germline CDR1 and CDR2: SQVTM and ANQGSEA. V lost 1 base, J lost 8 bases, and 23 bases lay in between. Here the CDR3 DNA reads TGCAGCGTTGAAGGGGTGGTAGTGGCAGGGGAAAGAGGCTACACCTTC. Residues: CSVEGVVVAGERGYTF.

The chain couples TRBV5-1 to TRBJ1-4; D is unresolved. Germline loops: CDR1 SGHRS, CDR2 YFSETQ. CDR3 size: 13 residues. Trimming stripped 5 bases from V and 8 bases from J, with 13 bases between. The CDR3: CASSPMVGEKLFF. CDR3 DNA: TGCGCCAGCAGTCCTATGGTGGGCGAAAAACTGTTTTTT.

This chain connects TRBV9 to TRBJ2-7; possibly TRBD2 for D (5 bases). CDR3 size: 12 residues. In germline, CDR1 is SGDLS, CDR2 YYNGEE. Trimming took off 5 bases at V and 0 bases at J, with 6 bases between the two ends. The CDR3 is CASSGSSYEQYF. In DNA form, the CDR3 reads TGTGCCAGCAGTGGGAGCTCCTACGAGCAGTACTTC.